This T cell receptor (beta chain) was captured in a study of blood T cell repertoires in COVID-19. Turning to the study itself: The United States, Italy and Spain were the sources of the acute and convalescent COVID-19 samples.

The CDR3 spans 13 residues. J gave up 5 bases and V 2 bases, and 1 base lay outside the gene matches. Germline values: CDR1 SGHRS, CDR2 YFSETQ. Living in 24 US areas, the participants were between roughly 18 and 89 years of age. Two negative PCRs, clearance, or symptom resolution characterized the recovered Cohort 3 donors. Assay: immunoSEQ multiplex PCR; the TCRdb copy retains only in-frame clones and omits some. This table holds approximately 190,000 clones, 65% to 85% found once. The receptor was derived from a man in his forties who had recovered from COVID-19. Sequencing was done on a sample of PBMCs or T cells enriched from blood (not recorded which). J is TRBJ1-5 and V is TRBV5-1, with 7 bases aligning to TRBD1. Here the CDR3 reads CASSLGQDQPQHF. DNA of the CDR3: TGCGCCAGCAGCTTAGGACAGGATCAGCCCCAGCATTTT. The variable domain in full, completed from reference TRBV5-1 and TRBJ1-5, reads KAGVTQTPRYLIKTRGQQVTLSCSPISGHRSVSWYQQTPGQGLQFLFEYFSETQRNKGNFPGRFSGRQFSNSRSEMNVSTLELGDSALYLCASSLGQDQPQHFGDGTRLSIL.